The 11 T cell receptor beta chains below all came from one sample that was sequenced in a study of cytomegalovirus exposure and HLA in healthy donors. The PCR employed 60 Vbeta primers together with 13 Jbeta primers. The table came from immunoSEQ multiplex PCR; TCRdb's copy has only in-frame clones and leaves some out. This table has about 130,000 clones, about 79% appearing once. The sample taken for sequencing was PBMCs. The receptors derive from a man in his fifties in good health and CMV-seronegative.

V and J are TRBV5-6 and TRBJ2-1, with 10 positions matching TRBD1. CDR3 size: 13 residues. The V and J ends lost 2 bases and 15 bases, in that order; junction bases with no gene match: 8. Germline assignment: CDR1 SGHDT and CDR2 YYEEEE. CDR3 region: CASSFRDRGFWFF. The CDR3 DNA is TGTGCCAGCAGCTTCCGGGACAGGGGATTTTGGTTCTTC.

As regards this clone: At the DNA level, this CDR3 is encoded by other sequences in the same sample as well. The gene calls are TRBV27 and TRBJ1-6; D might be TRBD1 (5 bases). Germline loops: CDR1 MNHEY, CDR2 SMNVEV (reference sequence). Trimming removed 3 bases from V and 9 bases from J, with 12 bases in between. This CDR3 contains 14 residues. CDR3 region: CASSFRQGGSPLHF. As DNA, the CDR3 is TGTGCCAGCAGTTTTAGGCAGGGCGGTTCACCCCTCCACTTT.

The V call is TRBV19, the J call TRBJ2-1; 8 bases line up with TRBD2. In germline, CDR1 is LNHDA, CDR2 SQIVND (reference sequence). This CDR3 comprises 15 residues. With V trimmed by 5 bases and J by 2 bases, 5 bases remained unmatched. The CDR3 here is CASSRGGGTYNEQFF. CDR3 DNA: TGTGCCAGTAGTCGGGGGGGTGGGACCTACAATGAGCAGTTCTTC. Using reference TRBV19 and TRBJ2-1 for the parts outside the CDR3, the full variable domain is DGGITQSPKYLFRKEGQNVTLSCEQNLNHDAMYWYRQDPGQGLRLIYYSQIVNDFQKGDIAEGYSVSREKKESFPLTVTSAQKNPTAFYLCASSRGGGTYNEQFFGPGTRLTVL.

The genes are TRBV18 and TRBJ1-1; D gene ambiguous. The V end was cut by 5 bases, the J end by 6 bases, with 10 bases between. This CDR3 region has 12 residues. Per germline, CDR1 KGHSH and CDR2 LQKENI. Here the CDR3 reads CASSLGAPEAFF. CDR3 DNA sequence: TGTGCCAGCTCATTGGGCGCTCCTGAAGCTTTCTTT.

The DNA of the CDR3 is TGCAGCGGTGGACAGACGAACACTGAAGCTTTCTTT. This gives the protein CSGGQTNTEAFF. The rearrangement links TRBV29-1 to TRBJ1-1; D perhaps matches TRBD1 (6 bases). V shed 7 bases and J shed 1 base, with 10 bases lying between them. This CDR3 is built from 12 residues. Germline lookup yields CDR1 SQVTM and CDR2 ANQGSEA.

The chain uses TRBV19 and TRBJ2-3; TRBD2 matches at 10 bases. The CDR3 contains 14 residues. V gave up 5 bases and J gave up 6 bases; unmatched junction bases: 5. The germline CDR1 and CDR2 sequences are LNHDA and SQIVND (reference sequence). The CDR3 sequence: CASSLAGAEDTQYF. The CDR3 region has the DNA TGTGCCAGTAGTCTAGCGGGAGCCGAGGATACGCAGTATTTT.

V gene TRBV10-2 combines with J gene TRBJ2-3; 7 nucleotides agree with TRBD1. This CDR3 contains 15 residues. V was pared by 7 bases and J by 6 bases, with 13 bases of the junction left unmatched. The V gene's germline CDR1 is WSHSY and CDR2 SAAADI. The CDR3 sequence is CASNDRTGPGDTQYF. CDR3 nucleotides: TGCGCCAGCAACGATAGGACAGGCCCTGGGGATACGCAGTATTTT.

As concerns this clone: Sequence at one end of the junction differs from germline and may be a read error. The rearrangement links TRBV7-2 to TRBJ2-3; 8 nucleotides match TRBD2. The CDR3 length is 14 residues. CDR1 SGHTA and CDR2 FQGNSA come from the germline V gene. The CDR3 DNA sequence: TGTGCCAGCAGCTTCGGGGGGGCAATAGATGCGCAGTATTTT. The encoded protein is CASSFGGAIDAQYF.

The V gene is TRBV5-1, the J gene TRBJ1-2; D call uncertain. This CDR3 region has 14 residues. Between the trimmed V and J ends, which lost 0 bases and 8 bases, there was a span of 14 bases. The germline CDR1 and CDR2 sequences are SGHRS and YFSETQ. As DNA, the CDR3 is TGCGCCAGCAGCTTGGCCAAACCGGGGTACGGCTACACCTTC. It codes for CASSLAKPGYGYTF.

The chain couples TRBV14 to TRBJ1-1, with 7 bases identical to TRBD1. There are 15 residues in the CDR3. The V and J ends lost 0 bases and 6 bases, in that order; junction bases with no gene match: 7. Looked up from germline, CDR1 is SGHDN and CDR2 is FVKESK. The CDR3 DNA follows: TGTGCCAGCAGCCAAGATAGGCAGGGGGGAGCTGAAGCTTTCTTT. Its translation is CASSQDRQGGAEAFF.

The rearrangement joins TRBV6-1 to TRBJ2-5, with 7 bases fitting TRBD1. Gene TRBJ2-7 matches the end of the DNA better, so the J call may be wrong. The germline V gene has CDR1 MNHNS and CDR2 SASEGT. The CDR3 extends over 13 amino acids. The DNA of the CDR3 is TGTGCCAGCAGAAACAGGGGTATCTACGAGCAGTACTTC. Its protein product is CASRNRGIYEQYF.